Included here is one T cell receptor (beta chain) sequence, with context. The antigen is undetermined. The source of around 2 micrograms of genomic DNA for TCR beta libraries was cryopreserved PBMCs. Trimming cost V 6 bases and J 0 bases; bases outside gene matches: 10. The CDR3 runs 16 residues. The germline CDR1 and CDR2 sequences are MNHEY and SMNVEV (reference sequence). Only in-frame clones appear in the TCRdb table, and some are missing; sequencing was by immunoSEQ multiplex PCR. The profile shows 190,000 or so clones, over 55% of them singletons. The sample is drawn from a study of cytotoxic CD8 clonotypes in ibrutinib-treated CLL. General study points: A difference in sampling times existed between sustained-remission and progressing patients. Clonality climbed at ibrutinib response, then dropped toward baseline at progression.

The chain carries TRBV27 and TRBJ1-2; the match to TRBD1 covers 7 bases. The starting material was PBMCs, obtained after 24 months of ibrutinib treatment. The sequence derives from a human donor with chronic lymphocytic leukemia. CDR3 sequence (DNA): TGTGCCAGCAGCCTAAACTGGGACAGACCTAACTATGGCTACACCTTC. As protein: CASSLNWDRPNYGYTF.